Below are 9 T cell receptor beta chains sequenced from a single sample in a study of shared clonotypes between healthy human individuals. Assay: immunoSEQ multiplex PCR; the TCRdb copy retains only in-frame clones and omits some. The data contain hundreds of thousands of clones, roughly 70% of them singletons. Sample: memory CD4+ T cells sorted from blood. Subset described: CD45RA-negative fraction. These receptors were collected from a woman between 25 and 40 years old in good health.

The chain joins TRBV10-2 to TRBJ1-1, with D hard to call. The CDR3 runs to 12 residues. V lost 7 bases, J lost 3 bases, and 9 bases lay in between. Germline values: CDR1 WSHSY, CDR2 SAAADI. CDR3 sequence (DNA): TGCGCCAGCAAGGGATGGGACACTGAAGCTTTCTTT. It specifies CASKGWDTEAFF.

This clone has more than one count but fewer than ten. This chain links TRBV28 with TRBJ2-7; the D is unclear. The V gene lost 6 bases and the J gene lost 0 bases, with 18 bases spanning the gap. This CDR3 has 16 residues. Germline CDR1 MDHEN, CDR2 SYDVKM. The CDR3 spells CASSHPIDTSSYEQYF. The CDR3 bases are TGTGCCAGCAGCCACCCAATTGACACTTCCTCCTACGAGCAGTACTTC.

In its sample, this clone was seen a few times. The chain employs TRBV30 and TRBJ2-6, with unresolved D. Deletions cut 4 bases from V and 8 bases from J, with 15 bases between. CDR1 is GTSNPN and CDR2 is SVGIG in the germline V gene (reference sequence). The CDR3 is 14 amino acids. The CDR3: CAWNPADMTNVLTF. CDR3 sequence (DNA): TGTGCCTGGAACCCGGCGGATATGACCAACGTCCTGACTTTC.

Ten or more counts support this clone. V usage is TRBV10-2 and J usage is TRBJ1-2; D is possibly TRBD1 (6 bases). This CDR3 has 13 amino acids. Germline CDR1 and CDR2: WSHSY and SAAADI. V was clipped by 8 bases and J by 2 bases, with 12 bases between them. The CDR3 DNA reads TGCGCCAGCCAAAGACAGGACAACTATGGCTACACCTTC. Amino acid sequence: CASQRQDNYGYTF.

This chain uses TRBV29-1 with TRBJ2-7; TRBD1 matches at 7 bases. The germline CDR1 and CDR2 sequences are SQVTM and ANQGSEA. The CDR3 covers 15 residues. Trimming cost V 0 bases and J 2 bases; bases outside gene matches: 7. The CDR3 reads CSVEEGNRGTYEQYF. CDR3 sequence (DNA): TGCAGCGTTGAAGAGGGTAACAGGGGAACCTACGAGCAGTACTTC.

V and J are TRBV28 and TRBJ1-1; D remains ambiguous. Trimming pared 5 bases from V and 3 bases from J, leaving 7 bases between. Germline CDR1 reads MDHEN; CDR2 reads SYDVKM. The CDR3 totals 12 residues. The CDR3 sequence: CASSTTYTEAFF. The CDR3 DNA follows: TGTGCCAGCAGTACCACTTACACTGAAGCTTTCTTT.

This clone was counted once. The rearrangement joins TRBV30 to TRBJ2-1; TRBD2 is a possible D gene (6 bases). Germline CDR1 is GTSNPN and CDR2 is SVGIG (reference sequence). The length of the CDR3 is 15 residues. Deletions cut 3 bases from V and 1 base from J, with 13 bases between. CDR3 in amino acids: CAWREGAGSYNEQFF. CDR3 bases: TGTGCCTGGAGGGAGGGTGCGGGTTCCTACAATGAGCAGTTCTTC.

The chain is built from TRBV7-8 and TRBJ2-5; TRBD2 agrees at 9 bases. The CDR3 covers 18 residues. With 3 bases clipped from V and 4 bases from J, the junction kept 15 bases outside the gene matches. Per the germline V gene, CDR1 is SGHVS and CDR2 is FQNEAQ. The CDR3 coding sequence is TGTGCCAGCAGCTTGGGAATACTCGGGACTAGCAGGCGAGAGACCCAGTACTTC. Protein: CASSLGILGTSRRETQYF.

This clone was observed once. The chain has TRBV5-1 and TRBJ2-3; D is uncertain. The V gene's germline CDR1 is SGHRS and CDR2 YFSETQ. The CDR3 has 13 residues. Trimming stripped 5 bases from V and 4 bases from J, with 11 bases between. In DNA, the CDR3 is TGCGCCAGCAGTTCTGGATCCCCAGATACGCAGTATTTT. It codes for CASSSGSPDTQYF.